This T cell receptor (beta chain) is drawn from a study of neoadjuvant anti-PD-1 for oral cavity cancer. Overall study: Around day 43, patients without progression received a fourth nivolumab dose before surgery.

Patients had HPV-negative, locally advanced oral cavity squamous cell carcinoma. Libraries were prepared by immunoSEQ multiplex PCR; TCRdb keeps only in-frame clonotypes and omits some of them. There are about 16,000 clones in the sample; about two thirds occur only once, and 2% to 3% lies in the top ten. This CDR3 contains 15 residues. CDR1 is SGHRS, CDR2 YFSETQ, per germline. The V and J ends lost 0 bases and 3 bases respectively, with 10 bases between them. This chain connects TRBV5-1 to TRBJ2-1, with D possibly TRBD2 on 5 matching bases. This sequence was found in a person between 40 and 85 years old with oral cavity squamous cell carcinoma. Sequences were derived from PBMCs, sampled before nivolumab (anti-PD-1) treatment. This CDR3 is CASSLEVGNYNEQFF. The CDR3 nucleotides read TGCGCCAGCAGCTTGGAAGTCGGGAACTACAATGAGCAGTTCTTC.